This TCR beta chain is from a study of blood T cell repertoires in COVID-19. Study as a whole: PBMCs, B-cell-depleted T cells, or T cells provided the cDNA or gDNA that made up the material.

Original processing methods: Nucleated cell counts were estimated from reference gene primer amplification. Assay used: immunoSEQ multiplex PCR; TCRdb lists only in-frame clones, some missing. The D gene and trimming were derived from the DNA, and the V and J assignments and clone size from that table. The sample shows about 57,000 clones, about 81% of them seen only once. Between the trimmed V and J ends, which lost 5 bases and 2 bases, there was a span of 12 bases. CDR1 is SGHRS and CDR2 is YFSETQ in the germline V gene. CDR3 length equals 14 residues. Only a few counts were recorded for this clone.

V and J are TRBV5-1 and TRBJ2-3; D unclear. Sequenced sample: peripheral blood. The sequence was collected from an older woman with acute or convalescent COVID-19. This CDR3 is CASRVDKPTDTQYF. The CDR3 bases are TGCGCCAGCAGGGTCGACAAACCCACAGATACGCAGTATTTT.